This is a list of T cell receptor beta chains from one sample in a study of blood T cell repertoires in COVID-19. Some clones are missing from TCRdb's copy, which holds only in-frame ones; the method was immunoSEQ multiplex PCR. Here the sample spans around 140,000 clones, 80% to 90% being singletons. The sample taken for sequencing was peripheral blood. These TCRs come from a young man with COVID-19, enrolled during active disease. The conserved cysteine and the conserved F or W are not part of the CDR3 here. The order of the fields is V gene, J gene, CDR3 protein.

>TRBV30|TRBJ1-2
AWSVAGDYGYT
>TRBV11-2|TRBJ2-3
ASSSYLTSGSHTDTQY
>TRBV11-2|TRBJ2-7
ASSLGGGTYEQY
>TRBV4-1|TRBJ2-1
ASSQAGPGQGANEQF
>TRBV28|TRBJ1-2
ASTRWGDGYT
>TRBV27|TRBJ2-1
ASSWTGANEQF
>TRBV10-3|TRBJ2-6
AISEWGEISGANVLT
>TRBV4-3|TRBJ2-4
ASSQDRDSIQY
>TRBV6-6|TRBJ2-7
ASSTQGRGKDEQY
>TRBV5-4|TRBJ2-1
ASSYGLAGLSYNEQF
>TRBV5-1|TRBJ1-1
ASSLGGVNTEAF
>TRBV18|TRBJ1-1
ASSPTQAGGTEAF
>TRBV29-1|TRBJ1-4
SVTDRGSEKLL
>TRBV11-1|TRBJ1-3
ASSSRTAGNTIY
>TRBV4-1|TRBJ2-1
ASSPIGWELGNEQF
>TRBV5-8|TRBJ2-1
ASSDGPSTSGRAAVYEQF
>TRBV28|TRBJ2-2
ASSLFRVGKAGELF
>TRBV4-1|TRBJ2-1
ASSLLAVSYNEQF
>TRBV28|TRBJ2-7
ASRDADSSYEQY
>TRBV28|TRBJ2-7
ASSFSREAPYEQY
>TRBV11-3|TRBJ2-5
ASSSRGGETQY
>TRBV5-4|TRBJ2-7
ASRPGSTIGSDYEQY
>TRBV6-6|TRBJ2-1
ASRPGLAINEQF
>TRBV2|TRBJ2-3
ASSDGGGGTDTQY
>TRBV5-8|TRBJ1-5
ASSLGWQGSEAQH
>TRBV29-1|TRBJ2-2
SVSPSGGHSGELF
>TRBV4-3|TRBJ2-7
ASSQREIGYEQY
>TRBV6-5|TRBJ1-2
ASTQPGSGDYGYT
>TRBV10-3|TRBJ2-1
AIRGTGTSSYNEQF
>TRBV7-9|TRBJ2-3
ATSPPGAGGDTQY
>TRBV7-6|TRBJ2-2
ASSSTTGREELF
>TRBV29-1|TRBJ2-1
SVMYTPFGMETSGMRTYNEQF
>TRBV27|TRBJ1-2
ASSLRGQGIRGYT
>TRBV7-2|TRBJ2-2
ASTPTGANTGELF
>TRBV7-9|TRBJ2-3
ASSSGLAGETDTQY
>TRBV24-1|TRBJ2-1
ATSDPRTSSDEQF
>TRBV27|TRBJ2-1
ASSWVAGSNEQF
>TRBV28|TRBJ2-7
ASSSVPGLADLGGSYEQY
>TRBV5-1|TRBJ2-7
ASRPEGSQNYEQY
>TRBV3-1/TRBV3-2|TRBJ1-4
ASSHIGARRGSEKLL
>TRBV29-1|TRBJ2-1
SVEGGLAKSNEQF
>TRBV6-6|TRBJ2-1
ASSYSAGAGHEQF
>TRBV28|TRBJ1-4
ASSRRSRGQEKLL